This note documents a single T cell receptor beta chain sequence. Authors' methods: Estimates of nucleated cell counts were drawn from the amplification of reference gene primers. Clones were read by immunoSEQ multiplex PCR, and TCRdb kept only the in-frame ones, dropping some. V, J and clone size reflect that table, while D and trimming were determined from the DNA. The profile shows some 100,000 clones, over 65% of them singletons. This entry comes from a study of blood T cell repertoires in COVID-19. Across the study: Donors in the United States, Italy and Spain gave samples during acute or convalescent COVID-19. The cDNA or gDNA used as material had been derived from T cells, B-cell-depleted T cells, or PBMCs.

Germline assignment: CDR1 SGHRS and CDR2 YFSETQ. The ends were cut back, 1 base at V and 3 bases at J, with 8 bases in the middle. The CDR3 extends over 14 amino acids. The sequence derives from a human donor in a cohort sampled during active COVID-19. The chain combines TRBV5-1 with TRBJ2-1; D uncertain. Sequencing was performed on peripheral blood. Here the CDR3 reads CASSLNGDYNEQFF. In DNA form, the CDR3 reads TGCGCCAGCAGCTTGAACGGAGACTACAATGAGCAGTTCTTC.